Below are 5 T cell receptor beta chains sequenced from a single sample in a study of T cells in localized non-small cell lung cancer. Clones were sequenced by immunoSEQ multiplex PCR, and TCRdb holds only the in-frame ones, with some missing. The sample includes roughly 50,000 clones, roughly 90% of them seen just once. The input for sequencing was peripheral blood, taken before any cancer treatment. The receptors come from a man aged 40-75 years with stage I lung adenocarcinoma.

This clone was seen a few times. The DNA for the CDR3 is TGTGCCAGCAGCTCCGGGACCCACAATCAGCCCCAGCATTTT. Protein: CASSSGTHNQPQHF. This chain uses TRBV6-5 with TRBJ1-5, with a possible D match to TRBD1 (5 bases). CDR1 is MNHEY and CDR2 is SVGAGI in the germline V gene. The CDR3 is 14 residues long. The ends were cut back, 6 bases at V and 3 bases at J, with 12 bases in the middle.

This clone was picked up a small number of times. This chain connects TRBV18 to TRBJ2-7; D ambiguous. The V and J ends lost 0 bases and 2 bases respectively, with 8 bases between them. The CDR3 runs 14 residues. CDR1 is KGHSH and CDR2 is LQKENI in the germline V gene. This CDR3 reads CASSPPASTYEQYF. The CDR3 coding sequence is TGTGCCAGCTCACCACCGGCGAGTACCTACGAGCAGTACTTC.

This chain joins TRBV6-5 and TRBJ2-3; D is undetermined. CDR1 and CDR2 (germline): MNHEY, SVGAGI. V was cut by 0 bases and J by 5 bases, with 6 bases left in between. This CDR3 contains 13 residues. CDR3 residues: CASSYSWGDTQYF. The CDR3 nucleotides are TGTGCCAGCAGTTACTCCTGGGGAGATACGCAGTATTTT.

CDR3 sequence reads: CASSIGGDAQPQHF. DNA for the CDR3: TGTGCCAGTAGTATTGGAGGGGATGCTCAGCCCCAGCATTTT. The chain carries TRBV19 and TRBJ1-5, with TRBD1 as a possible D gene (5 bases). The CDR3 covers 14 residues. V lost 3 bases and J lost 6, with 12 bases in between. Germline values: CDR1 LNHDA, CDR2 SQIVND (reference sequence).

The chain joins TRBV9 to TRBJ2-1; TRBD2 aligns across 8 bases. The CDR3 is made up of 15 amino acids. CDR1 and CDR2 (germline): SGDLS, YYNGEE. The V segment lost 3 bases and the J segment 5 bases; nucleotides outside the gene matches: 7. The CDR3 is CASSAEGRGDNEQFF. The CDR3 DNA is TGTGCCAGCAGCGCCGAAGGGCGGGGGGACAATGAGCAGTTCTTC.